This T cell receptor (beta chain) was sequenced in a study of T cell responses to AZD1222 COVID-19 vaccine (dated by TCRdb to the early 2020s). Regarding the study in general: Because spike-specific TCR depth and breadth did not differ between the two schedules, AZD1222 recipients who got a second dose at roughly 4 weeks were pooled with those who got a second dose at roughly 12 weeks. Trial participants were enrolled by age into subgroups of 18-55, 56-69 and 70-plus years, and about 150, 27 and 61 TCR-sequenced participants, respectively, were included in these subgroups. A total of about 230 trial participants underwent TCR sequencing, of whom 207 received two doses of AZD1222 and approximately 25 received two doses of the MenACWY control vaccine.

This clone came up once. Its antigen is not yet known. Qualities for individual bases were not recorded, and no much larger clone is one base off. Study-level results and caveats: In the small 56-69-year group, the increase in depth fell short of significance, most likely because of low power. Because no samples from the day 14 peak response were available, repertoires could be characterized only after the peak T cell response. Most participants were white British and females outnumbered males, and the authors suggested that clonal diversity may have been underestimated. Only five to seven AZD1222 recipients were SARS-CoV-2 seropositive at baseline, limiting conclusions about previously exposed vaccinees. Vaccine-associated CD4 TCRs spanned the whole spike protein, with dominant responses in regions 160-218 and 743-854. Epitopes outside the regions mutated in the B.1.351 and B.1.1.7 variants were reportedly recognized by nearly half of the unique spike-specific TCRs. After two AZD1222 doses, spike-specific TCR breadth and depth were significantly higher than at day 0 and than in MenACWY recipients.

The CDR3 regions of human TCRbeta chains were analyzed by immunosequencing. As for the original processing: Repertoire TCRs were matched against a reference library of SARS-CoV-2-specific TCRs generated with the MIRA antigen-specificity platform. Breadth meant the fraction of unique TCRs that were SARS-CoV-2-associated, whereas depth meant the fraction of total T cells that were SARS-CoV-2-associated. Using the MIRA data, each spike-specific TCR was mapped to the spike region that the TCR reacts to and placed in a CD4 or CD8 class. Log10-transformed breadth and depth values were compared by one-way ANOVA with Sidak's multiple comparisons tests. TCRdb carries this immuneACCESS record with in-frame sequences only. Its versions omit some clonotypes, under half of them owing to an unresolved V gene in the studies checked, with the rest unexplained. V and J calls and clone size are given by that table; D and trimming were obtained from the DNA. The sample table shows about 150,000 clones, and under 95% are seen once. Clones ranked in the top ten supply approximately 17% of the sample.

CDR1 and CDR2 (MDHEN, SYDVKM) derive from the germline V gene. From the cysteine up to the phenylalanine, the CDR3 has a length of 14 residues. Kept here is only the CDR3 DNA, which spans 42 bases and is read in frame from base 1. V was cut back by 6 bases and J by 1 base, leaving a gap of 12 bases between them. The time point label for this specimen denotes: baseline before first vaccination. The vaccinee samples were drawn from two UK trials, COV001 and COV002, one of which was a single-blind randomized controlled phase 2/3 trial testing AZD1222 (ChAdOx1 nCoV-19) in healthy adults. Trial participant PBMC samples were collected at day 0 and day 28 after the second dose for TCRbeta chain sequencing.

The source was peripheral blood, collected on day 0 of AZD1222 vaccination. The rearrangement joined TRBV28 to TRBJ1-1, with no reliable assignment of the D segment. This receptor was obtained from an adult in good health. The DNA sequence is as follows: TGTGCCAGCAGCATTCGCATGGGGAACACTGAAGCTTTCTTT. The encoded protein is CASSIRMGNTEAFF. Reference TRBV28 and TRBJ1-1 proteins supply the regions before and after the CDR3; the full variable domain is: DVKVTQSSRYLVKRTGEKVFLECVQDMDHENMFWYRQDPGLGLRLIYFSYDVKMKEKGDIPEGYSVSREKKERFSLILESASTNQTSMYLCASSIRMGNTEAFFGQGTRLTVV.